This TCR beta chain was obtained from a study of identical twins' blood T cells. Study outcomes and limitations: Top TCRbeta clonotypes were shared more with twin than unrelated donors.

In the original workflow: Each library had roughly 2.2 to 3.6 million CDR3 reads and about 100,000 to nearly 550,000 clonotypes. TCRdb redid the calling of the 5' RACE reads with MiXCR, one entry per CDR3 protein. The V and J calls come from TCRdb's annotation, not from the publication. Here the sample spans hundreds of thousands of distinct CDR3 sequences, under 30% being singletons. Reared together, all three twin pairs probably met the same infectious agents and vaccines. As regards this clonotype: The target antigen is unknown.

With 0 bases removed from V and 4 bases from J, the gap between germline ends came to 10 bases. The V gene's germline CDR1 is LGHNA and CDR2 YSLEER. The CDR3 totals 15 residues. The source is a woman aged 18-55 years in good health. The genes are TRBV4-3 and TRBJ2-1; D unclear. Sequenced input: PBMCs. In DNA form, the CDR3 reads TGCGCCAGCAGCCAAGACTCGGACCGGTACAATGAGCAGTTCTTC. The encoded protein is CASSQDSDRYNEQFF.